The T cell receptor (beta chain) under discussion was sequenced for a study of blood T cell repertoires in COVID-19. Across the whole study: The United States, Italy and Spain were the sources of the acute and convalescent COVID-19 samples.

With 10 bases clipped from V and 6 bases from J, the junction kept 6 bases outside the gene matches. In germline, CDR1 is ENHRY, CDR2 SYGVKD. The CDR3 contains 15 residues. Sequenced by immunoSEQ multiplex PCR; TCRdb stores in-frame clones only, minus some. In the table there are roughly 180,000 clones, almost 85% of which are singletons. This sequence joins TRBV10-3 and TRBJ2-2, with 15 bases that match TRBD2. This receptor was obtained from a man aged 35 to 55 who had recovered from COVID-19. The sample consisted of peripheral blood. The CDR3 here is CASAGTSGRSGELFF. CDR3 in DNA: TGTGCCAGCGCCGGGACTAGCGGGAGGTCCGGGGAGCTGTTTTTT.